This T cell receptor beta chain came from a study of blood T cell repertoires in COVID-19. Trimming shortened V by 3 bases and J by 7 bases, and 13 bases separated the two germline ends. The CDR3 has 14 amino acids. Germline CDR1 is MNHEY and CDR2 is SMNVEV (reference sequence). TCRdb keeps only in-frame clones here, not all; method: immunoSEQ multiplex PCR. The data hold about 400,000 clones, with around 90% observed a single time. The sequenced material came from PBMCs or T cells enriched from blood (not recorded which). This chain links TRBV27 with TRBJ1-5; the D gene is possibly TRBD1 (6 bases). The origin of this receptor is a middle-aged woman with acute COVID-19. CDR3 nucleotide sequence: TGTGCCAGCAGTTTGCACAGGGAGGGGCAGCCCCAGCATTTT. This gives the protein CASSLHREGQPQHF.